Below, 32 T cell receptor beta chains from the same sample are listed, as sequenced in a study of blood T cell repertoires in COVID-19. Assay: immunoSEQ multiplex PCR; the TCRdb copy retains only in-frame clones and omits some. Counted here are under 200,000 clones, approximately 86% occurring once; the ten biggest clones make up 0.99%. The sequenced sample was peripheral blood. Receptor source: a young man with acute or convalescent COVID-19.

The rearrangement joins TRBV19 to TRBJ2-3, with D unclear. Germline V lookup: CDR1 LNHDA, CDR2 SQIVND (reference sequence). The V and J ends lost 8 bases and 3 bases respectively, with 12 bases between them. This CDR3 contains 13 residues. The CDR3: CASSRLGTDTQYF. In DNA form, the CDR3 reads TGTGCCAGTTCTAGGCTCGGAACAGATACGCAGTATTTT.

The CDR3 loop is CASSLAQARSGNTIYF. Here the CDR3 DNA reads TGTGCCAGCAGCTTAGCACAGGCTCGCTCTGGAAACACCATATATTTT. The J gene is TRBJ1-3, the V gene TRBV7-9, with D perhaps TRBD1 (5 bases). There are 16 residues in the CDR3. Trimming stripped 0 bases from V and 0 bases from J, with 9 bases between. Per the germline V gene, CDR1 is SEHNR and CDR2 is FQNEAQ (reference sequence).

The rearrangement uses TRBV2 and TRBJ2-7; possible D gene TRBD2, 5 bases. CDR1 SNHLY and CDR2 FYNNEI come from the germline V gene. Trimming took off 7 bases at V and 0 bases at J, with 10 bases between the two ends. CDR3 length: 13 residues. CDR3 coding DNA: TGTGCCAGCACCGAACTAGGCTCCTACGAGCAGTACTTC. It is translated as CASTELGSYEQYF.

This clone came up a few times. The chain is built from TRBV30 and TRBJ2-4; D unclear. The CDR3 contains 15 residues. The V end lost 3 bases, the J end lost 0 bases, and 12 bases lay between the germline ends. Germline V gene data show CDR1 as GTSNPN and CDR2 as SVGIG (reference sequence). The DNA of the CDR3 is TGTGCCTGGAGGGTCGGAGCACTAGCCAAAAACATTCAGTACTTC. This encodes CAWRVGALAKNIQYF.

This clone was counted only a few times. The V gene is TRBV12-3 or TRBV12-4, the J gene TRBJ1-3; 9 positions match TRBD1. After removal of 7 bases from V and 6 bases from J, the junction contained 4 bases not matched to a gene. CDR3 length equals 13 residues. DNA of the CDR3: TGTGCCAGCACTAGGACAGGGGTAAACACCATATATTTT. The encoded protein is CASTRTGVNTIYF.

This chain joins TRBV5-1 and TRBJ1-3; D is undetermined. This CDR3 comprises 15 residues. Germline V gene lookup returns CDR1 SGHRS and CDR2 YFSETQ. Deletions cut 3 bases from V and 2 bases from J, with 12 bases between. As DNA, the CDR3 is TGCGCCAGCAGCTCCGACCTGGGAGCTGGAAACACCATATATTTT. Translation: CASSSDLGAGNTIYF.

The chain couples TRBV6-2 or TRBV6-3 to TRBJ2-5; a weak D match, TRBD1 (6 bases). CDR1 and CDR2 from the germline V gene are MNHEY and SVGEGT. There are 14 residues in the CDR3. The V and J ends lost 3 bases and 3 bases respectively, with 11 bases between them. The DNA of the CDR3 is TGTGCCAGCAGTTATCCAACAGGGAAAGAGACCCAGTACTTC. It is translated as CASSYPTGKETQYF.

The chain has TRBV4-1 and TRBJ1-5; 9 bases match TRBD1. The CDR3 is 17 residues long. J was trimmed by 1 base and V by 2 bases; bases with no gene match: 6. Germline CDR1 and CDR2: MGHRA and YSYEKL. CDR3 sequence: CASSQHVGTGSNQPQHF. The CDR3 DNA follows: TGCGCCAGCAGCCAACACGTGGGGACAGGGAGCAATCAGCCCCAGCATTTT.

The chain is built from TRBV19 and TRBJ1-2; no definite D call. The CDR3 spans 13 residues. The V and J ends lost 5 bases and 8 bases respectively, with 15 bases between them. Per germline, CDR1 LNHDA and CDR2 SQIVND (reference sequence). The CDR3: CASSPTILEGYTF. The CDR3 DNA reads as TGTGCCAGTAGTCCCACGATATTGGAGGGCTACACCTTC. Filled out from reference TRBV19 and TRBJ1-2, the complete variable domain reads DGGITQSPKYLFRKEGQNVTLSCEQNLNHDAMYWYRQDPGQGLRLIYYSQIVNDFQKGDIAEGYSVSREKKESFPLTVTSAQKNPTAFYLCASSPTILEGYTFGSGTRLTVV.

J is TRBJ2-7 and V is TRBV6-5; 11 bases map to TRBD2. The V and J ends lost 5 bases and 2 bases, in that order; junction bases with no gene match: 5. The CDR3 length is 15 residues. Germline loops: CDR1 MNHEY, CDR2 SVGAGI. The CDR3 region has the DNA TGTGCCAGCAGTACTACTAGCGGGGGCCCCTACGAGCAGTACGTC. Its translation: CASSTTSGGPYEQYV.

V gene TRBV7-9 combines with J gene TRBJ2-1; a possible D gene is TRBD2 (7 bases). V shed 6 bases and J shed 0 bases, with 15 bases lying between them. The CDR3 consists of 16 residues. CDR1 is SEHNR and CDR2 is FQNEAQ in the germline V gene (reference sequence). CDR3 residues: CASRTGAGISYNEQFF. The CDR3 nucleotides read TGTGCCAGCAGGACAGGAGCGGGAATCTCCTACAATGAGCAGTTCTTC.

The chain is built from TRBV28 and TRBJ1-2; the D gene is possibly TRBD1 (6 bases). The CDR3 is 14 amino acids. Trimming pared 5 bases from V and 12 bases from J, leaving 22 bases between. Germline loops: CDR1 MDHEN, CDR2 SYDVKM. CDR3 bases: TGTGCCAGCAGTCTTAGGGGGTCGGGGAGTGTACACACCTTC. Amino acids: CASSLRGSGSVHTF.

V gene TRBV6-5 combines with J gene TRBJ2-7; 7 nucleotides match TRBD2. The V segment lost 5 bases and the J segment 2 bases; nucleotides outside the gene matches: 9. The CDR3 is 15 residues long. Germline loops: CDR1 MNHEY, CDR2 SVGAGI. DNA for the CDR3: TGTGCCAGCAGTCGAACTAGCGCCACTACCTACGAGCAGTACGTC. It translates to CASSRTSATTYEQYV.

The chain is built from TRBV5-1 and TRBJ2-5; D is perhaps TRBD1 (5 bases). The V gene lost 5 bases and the J gene lost 4 bases, with 18 bases spanning the gap. Germline V gene lookup returns CDR1 SGHRS and CDR2 YFSETQ. The CDR3 length is 15 residues. CDR3: CASSFGSVGAETQYF. CDR3 DNA sequence: TGCGCCAGCAGTTTTGGGTCGGTTGGGGCAGAGACCCAGTACTTC.

V gene TRBV6-5 combines with J gene TRBJ2-2; tentatively, D is TRBD2 (6 bases). Between the trimmed V and J ends, which lost 9 bases and 2 bases, there was a span of 10 bases. This CDR3 comprises 13 residues. Germline V gene sequence: CDR1 MNHEY, CDR2 SVGAGI. In nucleotides, the CDR3 is TGTGCCAGTTGGACTACCAACACCGGGGAGCTGTTTTTT. It specifies CASWTTNTGELFF.

In this sample, this clone turned up once. The rearrangement links TRBV24-1 to TRBJ2-1; no clear D. The CDR3 spans 12 residues. V lost 7 bases, J lost 6 bases, and 9 bases lay in between. Germline-derived CDR1 and CDR2 are KGHDR and SFDVKD. The CDR3 sequence: CATRANGNEQFF. The CDR3 bases are TGTGCCACCAGAGCGAATGGCAATGAGCAGTTCTTC.

The CDR3 region is CASSVGTTGNNEKLFF. DNA for the CDR3: TGTGCCAGCAGCGTCGGGACGACAGGGAATAATGAAAAACTGTTTTTT. The chain couples TRBV9 to TRBJ1-4; 7 bases are a match to TRBD1. CDR3 length: 16 amino acids. J gave up 4 bases and V 2 bases, and 8 bases lay outside the gene matches. Germline V lookup: CDR1 SGDLS, CDR2 YYNGEE.

J is TRBJ1-1 and V is TRBV30; 7 bases are a match to TRBD1. Germline-derived CDR1 and CDR2 are GTSNPN and SVGIG (reference sequence). The CDR3 is made up of 16 amino acids. V was pared by 3 bases and J by 1 base, with 11 bases of the junction left unmatched. CDR3 bases: TGTGCCTGGAGAGCGGAAAGGGGGCAGCGGAACACTGAAGCTTTCTTT. This codes for CAWRAERGQRNTEAFF. Filled out from reference TRBV30 and TRBJ1-1, the complete variable domain reads SQTIHQWPATLVQPVGSPLSLECTVEGTSNPNLYWYRQAAGRGLQLLFYSVGIGQISSEVPQNLSASRPQDRQFILSSKKLLLSDSGFYLCAWRAERGQRNTEAFFGQGTRLTVV.

The chain has TRBV7-2 and TRBJ2-1; tentative D call: TRBD1 (6 bases). V lost 5 bases and J lost 4, with 9 bases in between. Germline values: CDR1 SGHTA, CDR2 FQGNSA. The CDR3 has 13 residues. The chain's CDR3 is CASSRDKYNEQFF. The CDR3 bases are TGTGCCAGCAGCCGGGACAAGTACAATGAGCAGTTCTTC. Complete variable domain (other parts from reference TRBV7-2 and TRBJ2-1): GAGVSQSPSNKVTEKGKDVELRCDPISGHTALYWYRQSLGQGLEFLIYFQGNSAPDKSGLPSDRFSAERTGGSVSTLTIQRTQQEDSAVYLCASSRDKYNEQFFGPGTRLTVL.

The chain employs TRBV2 and TRBJ1-4; TRBD1 might be the D (6 bases). CDR1 SNHLY and CDR2 FYNNEI come from the germline V gene. CDR3 length: 15 amino acids. Trimming stripped 6 bases from V and 4 bases from J, with 15 bases between. The CDR3 here is CASSRQQGGNEKLFF. CDR3 coding DNA: TGTGCCAGCAGCCGGCAACAGGGTGGTAATGAAAAACTGTTTTTT.

Only a few counts were recorded for this clone. J is TRBJ1-3 and V is TRBV7-2, with D unresolved. With 6 bases removed from V and 0 bases from J, the gap between germline ends came to 6 bases. The germline CDR1 and CDR2 sequences are SGHTA and FQGNSA. The CDR3 loop spans 13 amino acids. CDR3 coding DNA: TGTGCCAGCAGACAGAGCTCTGGAAACACCATATATTTT. It specifies CASRQSSGNTIYF.

The chain combines TRBV12-5 with TRBJ2-2; D is unclear. CDR1 is LGHNT and CDR2 is FRNRAP in the germline V gene. The CDR3 consists of 12 residues. V was pared by 5 bases and J by 1 base, with 2 bases between. CDR3 protein: CASGLNTGELFF. The CDR3 nucleotides are TGTGCTAGTGGTCTGAACACCGGGGAGCTGTTTTTT.

This chain connects TRBV15 to TRBJ1-4; no firm D call. Trimming took off 0 bases at V and 0 bases at J, with 14 bases between the two ends. CDR1 is LNHNV, CDR2 YYDKDF, per germline (reference sequence). The CDR3 is 18 residues long. The CDR3 nucleotides read TGTGCCACCAGCAGAGATGAGGCGGTTGTCGCAACTAATGAAAAACTGTTTTTT. Translated, it gives CATSRDEAVVATNEKLFF.

The chain employs TRBV7-3 and TRBJ2-3, with 9 bases matching TRBD2. Germline assignment: CDR1 SGHTA and CDR2 FQGTGA. The CDR3 spans 16 residues. Trimming cost V 5 bases and J 0 bases; bases outside gene matches: 6. In DNA, the CDR3 is TGTGCCAGCAGCCCCCAAAGCGGGGGGAGCACAGATACGCAGTATTTT. Its translation: CASSPQSGGSTDTQYF.

The V gene is TRBV2, the J gene TRBJ2-1; TRBD1 matches 12 bases. Trimming took 7 bases from V and 8 from J; bases not matched to a gene: 9. CDR3 size: 15 residues. Germline CDR1 reads SNHLY; CDR2 reads FYNNEI. DNA of the CDR3: TGTGCCAGCACCTCACGGGACAGGGGGCGCGATGAGCAGTTCTTC. Its translation: CASTSRDRGRDEQFF.

The V and J genes are TRBV11-2 and TRBJ1-2, with TRBD1 matching over 9 bases. Germline-derived CDR1 and CDR2 are SGHAT and FQNNGV. With V trimmed by 5 bases and J by 4 bases, 14 bases remained unmatched. CDR3 length: 17 amino acids. The CDR3 loop reads CASSPAGQGKRGYGYTF. CDR3 nucleotide sequence: TGTGCCAGCAGCCCGGCGGGACAGGGAAAACGCGGCTATGGCTACACCTTC.

J is TRBJ2-7 and V is TRBV19, with TRBD2 matching 7 bases. V shed 6 bases, J shed 10 bases, and the junction held 12 bases outside the gene matches. The CDR3 is 13 amino acids. In germline, CDR1 is LNHDA, CDR2 SQIVND (reference sequence). The CDR3 spells CASSLGTGGLQYF. Here the CDR3 DNA reads TGTGCCAGTAGCCTCGGGACGGGGGGATTACAGTACTTC.

This chain joins TRBV5-1 and TRBJ1-1, with 10 nucleotides matching TRBD1. The CDR3 is 14 amino acids. CDR1 SGHRS and CDR2 YFSETQ come from the germline V gene. The trim removed 4 bases at V and 3 bases at J, leaving 3 bases unmatched. This CDR3 reads CASSQGQGYTEAFF. CDR3 nucleotide sequence: TGCGCCAGCAGCCAGGGACAGGGGTACACTGAAGCTTTCTTT.

The gene calls are TRBV28 and TRBJ1-4, with D perhaps matching TRBD1 (5 bases). V shed 4 bases and J shed 4 bases, with 13 bases lying between them. The CDR3 sequence is 15 residues long. The V gene's germline CDR1 is MDHEN and CDR2 SYDVKM. CDR3 in amino acids: CASSYPRQLNEKLFF. The DNA of the CDR3 is TGTGCCAGCAGTTACCCCAGACAGCTTAATGAAAAACTGTTTTTT.

As regards this clone: At the DNA level, this CDR3 is encoded by other sequences in the same sample as well. The chain is built from TRBV15 and TRBJ2-1, with D unresolved. The CDR3 is 12 amino acids. Germline lookup yields CDR1 LNHNV and CDR2 YYDKDF (reference sequence). V lost 0 bases and J 8 bases, leaving 5 bases between the germline ends. In DNA, the CDR3 is TGTGCCACCAGCAGAGATCGCGATGAGCAGTTCTTC. This encodes CATSRDRDEQFF.

The chain is built from TRBV4-1 and TRBJ1-1; 11 nucleotides line up with TRBD1. V was pared by 4 bases and J by 5 bases, with 6 bases of the junction left unmatched. CDR1 MGHRA and CDR2 YSYEKL come from the germline V gene. This CDR3 contains 15 residues. The CDR3 region is CASSLAGQGGTEAFF. The CDR3 DNA follows: TGCGCCAGCAGCCTGGCGGGACAGGGGGGGACTGAAGCTTTCTTT.

The genes are TRBV6-4 and TRBJ2-1; 13 positions match TRBD2. The CDR3 spans 15 residues. Germline-derived CDR1 and CDR2 are MRHNA and SNTAGT. The V and J ends lost 2 bases and 6 bases, in that order; junction bases with no gene match: 1. The CDR3 bases are TGTGCCAGCAGTGACACTAGCGGGGGGGCCAATGAGCAGTTCTTC. It encodes CASSDTSGGANEQFF.